The 30 T cell receptor beta chains given below trace back to one sample, sequenced in a study of T cells in localized non-small cell lung cancer. TCRdb's copy holds only in-frame clones and misses some; the assay was immunoSEQ multiplex PCR. The profile covers 25,000 to 30,000 clones, with 80% to 85% appearing a single time and about 5.4% taken by the ten largest. The material sequenced was peripheral blood mononuclear cells, taken before any cancer treatment. These receptors all come from a man aged 40-75 years with stage III lung adenocarcinoma.

This sequence joins TRBV2 and TRBJ2-5, with 8 bases identical to TRBD2. Germline V gene lookup returns CDR1 SNHLY and CDR2 FYNNEI. The length of the CDR3 is 14 residues. V trimming: 7 bases; J trimming: 1 base; junction bases outside the gene matches: 5. The CDR3 loop is CASKNGGAQETQYF. The CDR3 DNA reads TGTGCCAGCAAGAACGGGGGGGCCCAAGAGACCCAGTACTTC.

The chain recombines TRBV10-3 with TRBJ2-7; 7 bases are shared with TRBD1. Looked up from germline, CDR1 is ENHRY and CDR2 is SYGVKD. This CDR3 has 15 amino acids. The trim removed 8 bases at V and 1 base at J, leaving 11 bases unmatched. For the CDR3, the DNA is TGTGCCATCGGTCCGGGACAGCTTATATCCTACGAGCAGTACTTC. This sequence encodes CAIGPGQLISYEQYF.

V usage is TRBV7-3 and J usage is TRBJ2-3, with TRBD1 as a possible D gene (6 bases). The V and J ends lost 0 bases and 2 bases respectively, with 9 bases between them. CDR1 is SGHTA, CDR2 FQGTGA, per germline. The length of the CDR3 is 15 residues. The CDR3 loop reads CASSLTGGDTDTQYF. The CDR3 bases are TGTGCCAGCAGCTTAACTGGGGGCGACACAGATACGCAGTATTTT.

This chain links TRBV5-8 with TRBJ2-3; possible D gene TRBD1, 5 bases. This CDR3 is 15 amino acids long. V lost 0 bases, J lost 4 bases, and 12 bases lay in between. Germline values: CDR1 SGHTS, CDR2 YDEGEE. Written as DNA, the CDR3 is TGTGCCAGCAGCTTGGTCCTGGCAGGGTCAGATACGCAGTATTTT. Translated, it gives CASSLVLAGSDTQYF.

The chain joins TRBV10-3 to TRBJ1-2; the D is unclear. Trimming stripped 2 bases from V and 2 bases from J, with 3 bases between. Looked up from germline, CDR1 is ENHRY and CDR2 is SYGVKD. CDR3 length: 12 residues. The CDR3 is CAISERNYGYTF. CDR3 nucleotide sequence: TGTGCCATCAGTGAGAGGAACTATGGCTACACCTTC.

The chain joins TRBV6-4 to TRBJ1-5; no firm D call. The V gene's germline CDR1 is MRHNA and CDR2 SNTAGT. This CDR3 is 16 amino acids long. Trimming cost V 1 base and J 4 bases, with 14 bases left between them. The CDR3 nucleotides are TGTGCCAGCAGTGACTGGCAGGTAGCTGTAAATCAGCCCCAGCATTTT. As protein: CASSDWQVAVNQPQHF.

The sample holds a few counts of this clone. CDR3 sequence (DNA): TGCGCCACTAGTAGCGGGAGGGCTGACTCCGAGCAGTACTTC. It translates to CATSSGRADSEQYF. The chain uses TRBV5-1 and TRBJ2-7; 11 bases fit TRBD2. Germline CDR1 reads SGHRS; CDR2 reads YFSETQ. CDR3 length: 14 amino acids. V shed 9 bases, J shed 6 bases, and the junction held 11 bases outside the gene matches. Full variable domain (remainder filled in from reference TRBV5-1 and TRBJ2-7): KAGVTQTPRYLIKTRGQQVTLSCSPISGHRSVSWYQQTPGQGLQFLFEYFSETQRNKGNFPGRFSGRQFSNSRSEMNVSTLELGDSALYLCATSSGRADSEQYFGPGTRLTVT.

The chain links TRBV30 to TRBJ2-7; D not resolved. The CDR3 is 11 amino acids. Germline V gene lookup returns CDR1 GTSNPN and CDR2 SVGIG (reference sequence). Trimming pared 3 bases from V and 4 bases from J, leaving 7 bases between. CDR3 region: CAWRKSYEQYF. CDR3 bases: TGTGCCTGGAGAAAGTCGTACGAGCAGTACTTC.

V and J are TRBV27 and TRBJ2-7, with TRBD2 matching 8 bases. This CDR3 has 14 residues. CDR1 is MNHEY, CDR2 SMNVEV, per germline (reference sequence). Unmatched junction bases numbered 6, after V lost 6 bases and J lost 2 bases. The CDR3 DNA follows: TGTGCCAGCAGGGGGACTAGGGGTACCTACGAGCAGTACTTC. Its translation is CASRGTRGTYEQYF.

This clone was seen only a few times. This chain connects TRBV7-3 to TRBJ1-5; TRBD1 agrees at 7 bases. The V gene end was trimmed by 5 bases and the J gene end by 6 bases; junction bases not matched to a gene: 7. The CDR3 totals 14 residues. CDR1 is SGHTA, CDR2 FQGTGA, per germline. In nucleotides, the CDR3 is TGTGCCAGCAGCCCAGGGGGGCAGTTTCAGCCCCAGCATTTT. This gives the protein CASSPGGQFQPQHF.

J is TRBJ1-2 and V is TRBV28, with a weak D call TRBD1 (5 bases). V lost 6 bases to trimming and J lost 4 bases, with 15 bases between them. Germline V CDR1 and CDR2: MDHEN, SYDVKM. The CDR3 runs 14 residues. The DNA for the CDR3 is TGTGCCAGCAGACCACCGGGGCGCGTCTATGGCTACACCTTC. Translation gives CASRPPGRVYGYTF.

J is TRBJ1-2 and V is TRBV6-5; unclear D gene. V was trimmed by 5 bases and J by 0 bases, leaving 7 bases between them. CDR3 length equals 13 residues. The germline gives CDR1 MNHEY, CDR2 SVGAGI. In DNA, the CDR3 is TGTGCCAGCAGTAGTACAGCTAACTATGGCTACACCTTC. This codes for CASSSTANYGYTF.

This rearrangement joins TRBV5-5 to TRBJ2-5; D not resolved. This CDR3 is built from 15 residues. Per the germline V gene, CDR1 is SGHKS and CDR2 is YYEKEE (reference sequence). V shed 5 bases and J shed 1 base, with 15 bases lying between them. CDR3 in amino acids: CASRVSPAIQETQYF. The CDR3 bases are TGTGCCAGCAGGGTCTCCCCCGCAATCCAAGAGACCCAGTACTTC.

This clone has more than one count but fewer than ten. V is TRBV10-3 and J is TRBJ2-7; 14 bases are a match to TRBD2. Germline values: CDR1 ENHRY, CDR2 SYGVKD. J gave up 0 bases and V 6 bases, and 4 bases lay outside the gene matches. This CDR3 spans 16 amino acids. CDR3 in amino acids: CAIRGTSGRSSYEQYF. The CDR3 coding sequence is TGTGCCATCAGGGGGACTAGCGGGAGAAGCTCCTACGAGCAGTACTTC.

This chain joins TRBV11-2 and TRBJ2-3; the match to TRBD2 covers 8 bases. The CDR3 length is 15 residues. Germline V gene lookup returns CDR1 SGHAT and CDR2 FQNNGV. After removal of 0 bases from V and 3 bases from J, the junction contained 2 bases not matched to a gene. DNA of the CDR3: TGTGCCAGCAGCTTAGACGGGAGGGTGACAGATACGCAGTATTTT. Encoded protein: CASSLDGRVTDTQYF.

The genes are TRBV4-1 and TRBJ2-4; 7 bases map to TRBD2. This CDR3 is built from 17 residues. Germline values: CDR1 MGHRA, CDR2 YSYEKL. Losses at the gene ends were 0 bases for V and 0 bases for J; bases not matched to a gene: 5. This CDR3 is CASSQELANLAKNIQYF. The DNA of the CDR3 is TGCGCCAGCAGCCAAGAACTAGCGAATCTAGCCAAAAACATTCAGTACTTC.

The CDR3 DNA is TGTGCCAGTAGTTATCAGGGAGGGAATCAGCCCCAGCATTTT. This gives the protein CASSYQGGNQPQHF. The genes are TRBV19 and TRBJ1-5; D is perhaps TRBD1 (5 bases). The CDR3 is made up of 14 amino acids. V shed 5 bases and J shed 4 bases, with 12 bases lying between them. CDR1 is LNHDA and CDR2 is SQIVND in the germline V gene (reference sequence).

The rearrangement links TRBV7-8 to TRBJ1-6; 9 bases map to TRBD1. The V gene's germline CDR1 is SGHVS and CDR2 FQNEAQ. The CDR3 has 17 amino acids. V lost 1 base, J lost 10 bases, and 11 bases stayed unmatched. Here the CDR3 reads CASSLEVLRDRASPLHF. CDR3 sequence (DNA): TGTGCCAGCAGCTTAGAGGTCCTCCGGGACAGGGCATCACCCCTCCACTTT.

This clone was observed a few times. The V call is TRBV4-2, the J call TRBJ2-2; D remains unclear. Germline V gives CDR1 LGHNA, CDR2 YNFKEQ. V lost 0 bases and J 8 bases, leaving 4 bases between the germline ends. This CDR3 comprises 12 residues. In DNA form, the CDR3 reads TGTGCCAGCAGCCAAGATCTGGGGGAGCTGTTTTTT. The encoded protein is CASSQDLGELFF.

The rearrangement links TRBV5-1 to TRBJ2-1; D not resolved. V was pared by 0 bases and J by 6 bases, with 4 bases between. Germline CDR1 is SGHRS and CDR2 is YFSETQ. The CDR3 runs 12 residues. CDR3 in amino acids: CASSLGGNEQFF. The CDR3, as DNA: TGCGCCAGCAGCTTGGGGGGCAATGAGCAGTTCTTC.

The chain is built from TRBV28 and TRBJ1-2, with TRBD1 matching over 7 bases. The CDR3 extends over 12 amino acids. Germline CDR1 is MDHEN and CDR2 is SYDVKM. V shed 8 bases and J 4 bases; nucleotides not matched to a gene: 4. The CDR3 nucleotides read TGTGCCAGCGGGGGGACAGCCTATGGCTACACCTTC. Translation gives CASGGTAYGYTF.

The rearrangement links TRBV27 to TRBJ1-1, with a weak D call TRBD1 (5 bases). Germline values: CDR1 MNHEY, CDR2 SMNVEV (reference sequence). The V end was cut by 7 bases, the J end by 1 base, with 10 bases between. The CDR3 loop spans 13 amino acids. CDR3 sequence (DNA): TGTGCCAGCAATGGCAGGGCGAACACTGAAGCTTTCTTT. Amino acids: CASNGRANTEAFF.

The genes are TRBV10-3 and TRBJ2-5; D is undetermined. Germline CDR1 reads ENHRY; CDR2 reads SYGVKD. CDR3 length equals 15 residues. V dropped 2 bases and J dropped 1 base, with 11 bases sitting between them. The DNA for the CDR3 is TGTGCCATCAGTGAGACCATTCAGGCCCAAGAGACCCAGTACTTC. Translation gives CAISETIQAQETQYF.

The chain joins TRBV7-9 to TRBJ1-2; 7 nucleotides align to TRBD1. The V gene's germline CDR1 is SEHNR and CDR2 FQNEAQ (reference sequence). The V and J ends lost 5 bases and 7 bases, in that order; junction bases with no gene match: 10. The CDR3 runs to 14 residues. DNA for the CDR3: TGTGCCAGCAGCCGGGACAGCAAAATGGGTGGCTACACCTTC. Translated, it gives CASSRDSKMGGYTF.

The CDR3: CASSPQGSSGANVLTF. DNA for the CDR3: TGTGCCAGCAGCCCCCAGGGAAGCTCTGGGGCCAACGTCCTGACTTTC. The chain recombines TRBV7-3 with TRBJ2-6; D perhaps matches TRBD1 (5 bases). Deletions cut 5 bases from V and 0 bases from J, with 11 bases between. CDR3 length equals 16 residues. The germline V gene has CDR1 SGHTA and CDR2 FQGTGA. Filled out from reference TRBV7-3 and TRBJ2-6, the complete variable domain reads GAGVSQTPSNKVTEKGKYVELRCDPISGHTALYWYRQSLGQGPEFLIYFQGTGAADDSGLPNDRFFAVRPEGSVSTLKIQRTERGDSAVYLCASSPQGSSGANVLTFGAGSRLTVL.

The chain employs TRBV2 and TRBJ2-3; D is perhaps TRBD1 (6 bases). The CDR3 is 15 residues long. V gave up 5 bases and J gave up 1 base, with 13 bases separating them. CDR1 and CDR2 from the germline V gene are SNHLY and FYNNEI. The DNA for the CDR3 is TGTGCCAGCAGTCCTACAGGGTACGGCACAGATACGCAGTATTTT. This encodes CASSPTGYGTDTQYF.

The rearrangement joins TRBV29-1 to TRBJ2-3; TRBD2 agrees at 12 bases. Germline V gene data show CDR1 as SQVTM and CDR2 as ANQGSEA. The CDR3 runs 14 residues. Unmatched junction bases numbered 11, after V lost 4 bases and J lost 12 bases. Here the CDR3 reads CSVGLAGGSTGQYF. CDR3 in DNA: TGCAGCGTTGGGCTAGCGGGAGGGTCAACTGGACAGTATTTT.

The chain couples TRBV7-9 to TRBJ1-5; D is possibly TRBD1 (6 bases). V was trimmed by 4 bases and J by 3 bases, leaving 19 bases between them. This CDR3 spans 17 amino acids. Germline CDR1 and CDR2: SEHNR and FQNEAQ (reference sequence). In nucleotides, the CDR3 is TGTGCCAGCAGCTCGTTTGCGGCAGGGGCCCACAATCAGCCCCAGCATTTT. Its translation is CASSSFAAGAHNQPQHF.

The chain couples TRBV28 to TRBJ1-2, with D tentatively TRBD1 (6 bases). V gave up 5 bases and J gave up 7 bases, with 20 bases separating them. The CDR3 totals 15 residues. From germline, CDR1 is MDHEN and CDR2 SYDVKM. This CDR3 is CASSGDALRGPGYTF. The CDR3 DNA reads as TGTGCCAGCAGTGGGGACGCACTCCGGGGGCCTGGCTACACCTTC.

This chain connects TRBV6-1 to TRBJ2-3; D is possibly TRBD1 (6 bases). Trimming removed 3 bases at V and 5 bases at J, with 15 bases between. The CDR3 runs to 15 residues. Per germline, CDR1 MNHNS and CDR2 SASEGT. CDR3 sequence reads: CASSEAGDYLDTQYF. DNA for the CDR3: TGTGCCAGCAGTGAGGCAGGGGATTATTTAGATACGCAGTATTTT.